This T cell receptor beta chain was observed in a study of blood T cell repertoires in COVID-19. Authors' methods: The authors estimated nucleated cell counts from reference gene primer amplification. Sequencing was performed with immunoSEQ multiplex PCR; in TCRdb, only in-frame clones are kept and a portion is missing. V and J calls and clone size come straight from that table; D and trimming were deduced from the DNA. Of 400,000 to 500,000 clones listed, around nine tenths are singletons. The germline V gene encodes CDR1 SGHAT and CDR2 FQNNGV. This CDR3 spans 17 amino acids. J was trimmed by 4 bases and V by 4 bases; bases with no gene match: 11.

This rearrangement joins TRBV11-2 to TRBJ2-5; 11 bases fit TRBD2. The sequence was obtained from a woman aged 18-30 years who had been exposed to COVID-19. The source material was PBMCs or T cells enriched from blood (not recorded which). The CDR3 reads CASSSGTSGGRGETQYF. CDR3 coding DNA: TGTGCCAGCAGCTCCGGGACTAGCGGAGGGCGGGGAGAGACCCAGTACTTC. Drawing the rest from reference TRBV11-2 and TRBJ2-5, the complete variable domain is EAGVAQSPRYKIIEKRQSVAFWCNPISGHATLYWYQQILGQGPKLLIQFQNNGVVDDSQLPKDRFSAERLKGVDSTLKIQPAKLEDSAVYLCASSSGTSGGRGETQYFGPGTRLLVL.